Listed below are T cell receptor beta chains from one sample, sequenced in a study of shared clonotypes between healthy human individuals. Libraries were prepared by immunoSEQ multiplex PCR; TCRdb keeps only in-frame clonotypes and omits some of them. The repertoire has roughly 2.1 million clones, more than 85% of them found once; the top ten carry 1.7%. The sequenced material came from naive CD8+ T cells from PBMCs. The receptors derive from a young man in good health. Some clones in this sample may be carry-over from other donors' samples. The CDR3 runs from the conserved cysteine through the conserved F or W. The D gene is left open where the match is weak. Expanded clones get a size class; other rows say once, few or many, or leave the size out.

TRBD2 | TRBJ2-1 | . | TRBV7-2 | CASSSLTLLAGGLGEQFF | TGTGCCAGCAGCTCCTTAACTCTACTAGCGGGAGGGCTTGGTGAGCAGTTCTTC
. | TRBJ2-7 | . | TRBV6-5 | CASSRGPGDEQYF | TGTGCCAGCAGCCGAGGACCGGGGGACGAGCAGTACTTC
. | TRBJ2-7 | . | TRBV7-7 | CASSLGPGAYEQYF | TGTGCCAGCAGCTTAGGTCCAGGGGCCTACGAGCAGTACTTC
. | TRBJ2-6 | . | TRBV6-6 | CASSPIGSSGANVLTF | TGTGCCAGCAGTCCCATTGGCAGCTCTGGGGCCAACGTCCTGACTTTC
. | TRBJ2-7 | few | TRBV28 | CASSHISYEQYF | TGTGCCAGCAGCCATATCAGCTACGAGCAGTACTTC
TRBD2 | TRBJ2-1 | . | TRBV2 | CASSEPSGRDYNEQFF | TGTGCCAGCAGTGAACCTAGCGGGAGGGATTACAATGAGCAGTTCTTC
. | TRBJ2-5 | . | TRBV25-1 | CASSKRGRETQYF | TGTGCCAGCTCAAAGAGGGGGAGGGAGACCCAGTACTTC
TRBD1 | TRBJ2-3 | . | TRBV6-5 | CASSGTASTDTQYF | TGTGCCAGCAGTGGGACAGCGAGCACAGATACGCAGTATTTT
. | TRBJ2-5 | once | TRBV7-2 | CASTTTSVRETQYF | TGTGCCAGCACCACGACATCAGTTAGAGAGACCCAGTACTTC
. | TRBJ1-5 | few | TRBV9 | CASSVGDNNQPQHF | TGTGCCAGCAGCGTAGGGGACAATAATCAGCCCCAGCATTTT
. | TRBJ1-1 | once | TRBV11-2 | CASSLASGFRTEAFF | TGTGCCAGCAGCTTGGCTTCGGGGTTCCGCACTGAAGCTTTCTTT
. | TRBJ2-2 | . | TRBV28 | CASSLTGNTGELFF | TGTGCCAGCAGCCTGACAGGGAACACCGGGGAGCTGTTTTTT
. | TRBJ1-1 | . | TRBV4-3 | CASSLGTWRTEAFF | TGCGCCAGCAGCCTTGGGACCTGGCGCACTGAAGCTTTCTTT
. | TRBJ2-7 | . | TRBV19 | CASSIGRDEQYF | TGTGCCAGTAGTATAGGGCGGGACGAGCAGTACTTC
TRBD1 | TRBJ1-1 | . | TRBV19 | CASSTRTGMNTEAFF | TGTGCCAGTAGTACCCGGACAGGGATGAACACTGAAGCTTTCTTT
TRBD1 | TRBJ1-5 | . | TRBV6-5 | CASKTTGEGVQPQHF | TGTGCCAGCAAAACCACAGGGGAGGGTGTCCAGCCCCAGCATTTT
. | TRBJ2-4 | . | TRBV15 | CATSTRNIQYF | TGTGCCACCAGCACCCGAAACATTCAGTACTTC
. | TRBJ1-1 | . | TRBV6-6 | CASSYNTGVNTEAFF | TGTGCCAGCAGTTACAATACGGGGGTGAACACTGAAGCTTTCTTT
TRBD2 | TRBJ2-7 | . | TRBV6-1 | CASSEGASGVYEQYF | TGTGCCAGCAGTGAAGGGGCTAGCGGGGTCTACGAGCAGTACTTC
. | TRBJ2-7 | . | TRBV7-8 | CASSLVDITYEQYF | TGTGCCAGCAGCTTAGTGGACATCACCTACGAGCAGTACTTC
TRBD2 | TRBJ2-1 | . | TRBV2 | CASSPLAASSYNEQFF | TGTGCCAGCAGCCCACTAGCGGCTAGCTCCTACAATGAGCAGTTCTTC
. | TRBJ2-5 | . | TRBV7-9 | CASSLVLQPRTQYF | TGTGCCAGCAGCTTAGTTCTGCAGCCTCGGACCCAGTACTTC
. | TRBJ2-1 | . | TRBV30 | CAWSPPVSSEQFF | TGTGCCTGGAGTCCCCCGGTATCAAGTGAGCAGTTCTTC
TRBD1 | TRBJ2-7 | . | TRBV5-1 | CASSPGTGGNYEQYF | TGCGCCAGCAGCCCGGGGACAGGGGGTAACTACGAGCAGTACTTC
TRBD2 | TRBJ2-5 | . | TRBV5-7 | CASSPRTSGRALPLETQYF | TGTGCCAGCAGCCCCCGGACTAGCGGGAGGGCCCTACCCCTGGAGACCCAGTACTTC
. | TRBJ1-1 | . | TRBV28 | CASSFRQSNTEAFF | TGTGCCAGCAGTTTCCGGCAGTCGAACACTGAAGCTTTCTTT
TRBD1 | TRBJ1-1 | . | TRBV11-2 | CASSLVSTSTGGYHTEAFF | TGTGCCAGCAGCTTAGTCTCCACCTCGACAGGGGGCTATCACACTGAAGCTTTCTTT
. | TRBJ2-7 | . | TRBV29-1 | CSVARGVSEQYF | TGCAGCGTTGCCAGGGGGGTTAGCGAGCAGTACTTC
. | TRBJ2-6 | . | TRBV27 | CASSMGPGSGANVLTF | TGTGCCAGCAGTATGGGACCGGGCTCTGGGGCCAACGTCCTGACTTTC
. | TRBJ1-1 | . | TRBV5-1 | CASSPGPPVNTEAFF | TGCGCCAGCAGCCCGGGTCCCCCAGTGAACACTGAAGCTTTCTTT
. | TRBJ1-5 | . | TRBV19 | CASSIVSGSQPQHF | TGTGCCAGTAGTATCGTCTCAGGGAGTCAGCCCCAGCATTTT
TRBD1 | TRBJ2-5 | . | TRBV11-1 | CASSRDRAETQYF | TGTGCCAGCAGCCGCGACAGGGCGGAGACCCAGTACTTC
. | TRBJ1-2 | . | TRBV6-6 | CASSYYDGAYGYTF | TGTGCCAGCAGTTACTACGACGGAGCCTATGGCTACACCTTC
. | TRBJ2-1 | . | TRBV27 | CASSRPGGNEQFF | TGTGCCAGCAGCCGCCCCGGGGGCAATGAGCAGTTCTTC
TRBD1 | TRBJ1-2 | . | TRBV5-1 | CASSEPNEGARYGYTF | TGCGCCAGCAGCGAACCTAACGAGGGGGCGCGCTATGGCTACACCTTC
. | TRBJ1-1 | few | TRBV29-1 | CSVLPGWNTEAFF | TGCAGCGTTTTACCAGGCTGGAACACTGAAGCTTTCTTT
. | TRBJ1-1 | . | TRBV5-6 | CASSMAKYQRNTEAFF | TGTGCCAGCAGCATGGCCAAATATCAAAGGAACACTGAAGCTTTCTTT
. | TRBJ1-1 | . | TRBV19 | CASRPPRLNTEAFF | TGTGCCAGTAGGCCGCCTCGCCTGAACACTGAAGCTTTCTTT
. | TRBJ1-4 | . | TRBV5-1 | CASTPGGSAELFF | TGCGCCAGCACCCCCGGGGGGTCCGCGGAACTGTTTTTT
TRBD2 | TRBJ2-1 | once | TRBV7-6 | CASSPRGGRAVSEQFF | TGTGCCAGCAGCCCTCGTGGCGGGAGGGCCGTCAGTGAGCAGTTCTTC
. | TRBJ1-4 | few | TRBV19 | CASSRLTNEKLFF | TGTGCCAGTAGTCGGTTGACTAATGAAAAACTGTTTTTT
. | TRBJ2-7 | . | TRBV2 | CASRTLFRTDGSYEQYF | TGTGCCAGCAGGACCCTCTTCCGGACGGACGGCTCCTACGAGCAGTACTTC
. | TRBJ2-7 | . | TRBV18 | CASSPLRGGKTYEQYF | TGTGCCAGCTCACCACTTAGGGGCGGGAAGACCTACGAGCAGTACTTC
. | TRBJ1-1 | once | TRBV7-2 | CASSSNKIQVEYTEAFF | TGTGCCAGCAGCTCAAATAAAATACAGGTGGAGTACACTGAAGCTTTCTTT
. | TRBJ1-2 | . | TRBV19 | CASRMPSADTDGYTF | TGTGCCAGTAGAATGCCGTCGGCGGACACCGACGGCTACACCTTC
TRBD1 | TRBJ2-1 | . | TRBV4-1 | CASSQTDRGLEQFF | TGCGCCAGCAGCCAAACCGACAGGGGGCTTGAGCAGTTCTTC
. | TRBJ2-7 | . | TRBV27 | CASSFSAGAYEQYF | TGTGCCAGCAGTTTCTCGGCAGGGGCCTACGAGCAGTACTTC
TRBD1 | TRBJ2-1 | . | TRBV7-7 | CASSIGTGYNEQFF | TGTGCCAGCAGCATCGGGACAGGCTACAATGAGCAGTTCTTC
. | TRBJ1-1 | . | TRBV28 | CASSLLREVNTEAFF | TGTGCCAGCAGTTTATTACGTGAGGTGAACACTGAAGCTTTCTTT
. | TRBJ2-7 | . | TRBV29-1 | CSALKPGRSYEQYF | TGCAGCGCCCTTAAACCGGGACGGTCCTACGAGCAGTACTTC
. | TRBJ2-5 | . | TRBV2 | CASSDGAGGTQYF | TGTGCCAGCAGTGACGGGGCTGGGGGGACCCAGTACTTC
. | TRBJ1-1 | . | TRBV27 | CASSYITGTEAFF | TGTGCCAGCAGTTACATTACAGGGACTGAAGCTTTCTTT
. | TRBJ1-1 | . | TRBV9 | CASSVVGGRVNTEAFF | TGTGCCAGCAGCGTAGTTGGGGGGCGCGTGAACACTGAAGCTTTCTTT
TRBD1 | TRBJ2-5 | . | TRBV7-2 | CASGPGQGLWETQYF | TGTGCCAGCGGGCCAGGACAGGGCCTATGGGAGACCCAGTACTTC
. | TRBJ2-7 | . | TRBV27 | CASSPISLDDSYEQYF | TGTGCCAGCAGTCCAATTTCCCTGGATGATTCCTACGAGCAGTACTTC
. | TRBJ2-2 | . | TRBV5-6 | CASSLYDSYTGELFF | TGTGCCAGCAGCTTGTACGACAGTTACACCGGGGAGCTGTTTTTT
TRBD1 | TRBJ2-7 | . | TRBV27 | CASSPQGTAYEQYF | TGTGCCAGCAGTCCCCAAGGGACAGCCTACGAGCAGTACTTC
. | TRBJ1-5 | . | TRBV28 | CASSFGGAYQPQHF | TGTGCCAGCAGTTTTGGGGGGGCTTATCAGCCCCAGCATTTT
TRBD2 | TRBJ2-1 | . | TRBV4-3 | CASSQDSLAGRVFLNEQFF | TGCGCCAGCAGCCAAGACAGCCTAGCGGGGAGAGTGTTTCTCAATGAGCAGTTCTTC
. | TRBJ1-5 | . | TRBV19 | CASSGRIGTRNNQPQHF | TGTGCCAGTAGTGGGCGCATCGGGACGCGGAACAATCAGCCCCAGCATTTT